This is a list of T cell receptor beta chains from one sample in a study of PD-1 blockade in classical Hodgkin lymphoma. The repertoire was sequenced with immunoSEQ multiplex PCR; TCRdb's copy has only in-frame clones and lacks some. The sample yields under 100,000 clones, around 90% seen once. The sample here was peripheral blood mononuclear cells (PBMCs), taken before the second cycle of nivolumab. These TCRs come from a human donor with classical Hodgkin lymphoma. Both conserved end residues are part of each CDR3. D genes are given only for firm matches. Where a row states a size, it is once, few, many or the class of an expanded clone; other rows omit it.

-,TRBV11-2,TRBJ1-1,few,CASRWDRLNTEAFF,TGTGCCAGCAGATGGGACCGATTGAACACTGAAGCTTTCTTT
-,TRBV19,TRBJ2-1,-,CASSIVAPDEQFF,TGTGCCAGTAGTATAGTTGCCCCGGATGAGCAGTTCTTC
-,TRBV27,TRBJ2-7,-,CASRGLGYEQYF,TGTGCCAGCAGGGGGTTGGGCTACGAGCAGTACTTC
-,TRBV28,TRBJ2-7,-,CASSKGGPSLFYEQYF,TGTGCCAGCAGCAAGGGGGGCCCCTCCCTTTTTTACGAGCAGTACTTC
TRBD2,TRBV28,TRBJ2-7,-,CASSWEGPIDSYEQYF,TGTGCCAGCAGTTGGGAGGGGCCGATTGACTCCTACGAGCAGTACTTC
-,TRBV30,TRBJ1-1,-,CAWSRLNTEAFF,TGTGCCTGGAGCCGGTTGAACACTGAAGCTTTCTTT
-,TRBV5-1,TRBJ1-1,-,CASSPRGFGNTEAFF,TGCGCCAGCAGCCCACGTGGGTTCGGGAACACTGAAGCTTTCTTT
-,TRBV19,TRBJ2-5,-,CASSSRQAQKETQYF,TGTGCCAGTAGTTCCCGACAGGCCCAAAAGGAGACCCAGTACTTC
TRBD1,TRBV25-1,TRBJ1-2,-,CASSINRGGGKRNYGYTF,TGTGCCAGCAGTATCAACAGGGGTGGCGGAAAAAGGAACTATGGCTACACCTTC
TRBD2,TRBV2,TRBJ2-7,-,CASSGPWTGTSGLGDYDEQYF,TGTGCCAGCAGTGGGCCTTGGACCGGGACTAGCGGGCTCGGCGACTACGACGAGCAGTACTTC
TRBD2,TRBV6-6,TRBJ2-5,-,CASTRTSGRIGETQYF,TGTGCCAGCACCAGAACTAGCGGGAGAATAGGGGAGACCCAGTACTTC
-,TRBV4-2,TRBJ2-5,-,CASSQVGWEASETQYF,TGTGCCAGCAGCCAAGTAGGCTGGGAGGCCTCGGAGACCCAGTACTTC
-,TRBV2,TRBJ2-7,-,CASRLTSTYEQYF,TGTGCCAGCAGGTTGACTAGTACCTACGAGCAGTACTTC
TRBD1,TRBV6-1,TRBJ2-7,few,CASSEASVRDRNF,TGTGCCAGCAGTGAAGCGAGTGTCCGGGACAGGAACTTC
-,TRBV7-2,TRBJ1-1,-,CASSPEAAGFPEAFF,TGTGCCAGCAGCCCAGAGGCGGCAGGTTTCCCTGAAGCTTTCTTT
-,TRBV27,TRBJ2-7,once,CASSSYRVGSYEQYF,TGTGCCAGCAGTTCGTACAGGGTGGGTTCCTACGAGCAGTACTTC